This TCR beta chain came from a study of blood T cell repertoires in COVID-19. Across the study: Both acute and convalescent COVID-19 samples were obtained from the United States, Italy and Spain.

CDR1 and CDR2 from the germline V gene are SEHNR and FQNEAQ (reference sequence). Deletions cut 5 bases from V and 8 bases from J, with 15 bases between. The CDR3 covers 13 residues. In the source study's methods: It was from reference gene primer amplification that nucleated cell counts were estimated. Repertoires were generated with immunoSEQ multiplex PCR, while TCRdb's copy carries only in-frame clones and drops some. The D gene and trimming were derived from the DNA, and the V and J assignments and clone size from that table. The sample includes a few hundred thousand clones, roughly 90% of them seen just once.

The chain is built from TRBV7-9 and TRBJ1-1; unclear D gene. Specimen: peripheral blood. The sequence derives from a man between 18 and 29 years old who had recovered from COVID-19. DNA of the CDR3: TGTGCCAGCAGCCCTCTCCTGGGCGCCGAAGCTTTCTTT. Its translation: CASSPLLGAEAFF.